This entry lists 24 T cell receptor beta chains sequenced from one sample in a study of CD4 T cells in relation to SARS-CoV-2 and coronaviruses. Before the COVID-19 pandemic, during about 2011-2019, CD4+ T cells were taken from unexposed donors. TCRdb's copy holds only in-frame clones and misses some; the assay was immunoSEQ multiplex PCR. The table records about 64,000 clones, about 94% of them present only once. Source material: naive CD4+ T cells from PBMCs. As to subset: naive CD4+ T cells isolated by negative enrichment. Receptor source: a human donor in good health.

V gene TRBV4-2 combines with J gene TRBJ2-5; 7 nucleotides match TRBD1. This CDR3 contains 14 residues. Germline V gives CDR1 LGHNA, CDR2 YNFKEQ. Trimming took 1 base from V and 3 from J; bases not matched to a gene: 2. DNA of the CDR3: TGTGCCAGCAGCCAAGTAGACAGGGAAGAGACCCAGTACTTC. Translation gives CASSQVDREETQYF.

For the CDR3, the DNA is TGTGCCAGCAGCCTACACAGCTACGAGCAGTACTTC. Translated, it gives CASSLHSYEQYF. V usage is TRBV28 and J usage is TRBJ2-7; D gene ambiguous. Germline V gene sequence: CDR1 MDHEN, CDR2 SYDVKM. Trimming stripped 6 bases from V and 3 bases from J, with 9 bases between. This CDR3 is built from 12 residues.

V usage is TRBV7-3 and J usage is TRBJ2-2; no firm D call. The germline CDR1 and CDR2 sequences are SGHTA and FQGTGA. Between the trimmed V and J ends, which lost 2 bases and 8 bases, there was a span of 9 bases. This CDR3 is 13 amino acids long. The CDR3 sequence is CASSLRAAGELFF. The CDR3 DNA is TGTGCCAGCAGCTTACGCGCGGCGGGGGAGCTGTTTTTT.

This chain uses TRBV29-1 with TRBJ2-5; TRBD1 aligns across 7 bases. CDR1 SQVTM and CDR2 ANQGSEA come from the germline V gene. CDR3 length: 12 residues. J lost 5 bases, V lost 7 bases, and 7 bases had no gene match. The CDR3 coding sequence is TGCAGCGCAAGACAGGGCCGGGAGACCCAGTACTTC. Translated, it gives CSARQGRETQYF.

The chain recombines TRBV6-5 with TRBJ2-7; 9 nucleotides align to TRBD1. Germline trimming cut 10 bases from V and 4 bases from J; bases unmatched to any gene: 8. Germline V gene data show CDR1 as MNHEY and CDR2 as SVGAGI. The CDR3 has 13 residues. CDR3 region: CATKRDRAYEQYF. The CDR3, as DNA: TGTGCCACAAAGCGGGACAGGGCTTACGAGCAGTACTTC.

This sequence joins TRBV2 and TRBJ1-6, with 8 bases lining up with TRBD1. Trimming took 7 bases from V and 7 from J; bases not matched to a gene: 6. Germline CDR1 SNHLY, CDR2 FYNNEI. This CDR3 comprises 14 residues. CDR3 nucleotide sequence: TGTGCCAGCACCGCCGGGACAGGAAATTCACCCCTCCACTTT. Translation gives CASTAGTGNSPLHF. The full variable domain, its missing parts supplied by reference TRBV2 and TRBJ1-6, is EPEVTQTPSHQVTQMGQEVILRCVPISNHLYFYWYRQILGQKVEFLVSFYNNEISEKSEIFDDQFSVERPDGSNFTLKIRSTKLEDSAMYFCASTAGTGNSPLHFGNGTRLTVT.

This chain uses TRBV19 with TRBJ2-1, with unresolved D. V shed 5 bases and J shed 7 bases, with 6 bases lying between them. Per the germline V gene, CDR1 is LNHDA and CDR2 is SQIVND (reference sequence). This CDR3 comprises 11 residues. CDR3 DNA: TGTGCCAGTAGTGGTCATAATGAGCAGTTCTTC. Residues: CASSGHNEQFF.

V is TRBV5-1 and J is TRBJ2-2, with 7 nucleotides matching TRBD1. V was clipped by 6 bases and J by 1 base; unmatched bases: 6. This CDR3 comprises 15 residues. Germline CDR1 and CDR2: SGHRS and YFSETQ. The CDR3 reads CASTLGQVNTGELFF. DNA for the CDR3: TGCGCCAGCACCCTCGGACAGGTGAACACCGGGGAGCTGTTTTTT. The whole variable domain, remainder taken from reference TRBV5-1 and TRBJ2-2, is KAGVTQTPRYLIKTRGQQVTLSCSPISGHRSVSWYQQTPGQGLQFLFEYFSETQRNKGNFPGRFSGRQFSNSRSEMNVSTLELGDSALYLCASTLGQVNTGELFFGEGSRLTVL.

This rearrangement joins TRBV3-1 (or the pseudogene TRBV3-2) to TRBJ2-7, with 7 bases fitting TRBD2. Germline trimming cut 0 bases from V and 4 bases from J; bases unmatched to any gene: 12. The CDR3 length is 17 residues. Per germline, CDR1 LGHDT and CDR2 YNNKEL (reference sequence). Here the CDR3 reads CASSQDPGLAGAYEQYF. CDR3 in DNA: TGTGCCAGCAGCCAAGACCCGGGACTGGCGGGAGCATACGAGCAGTACTTC.

V and J are TRBV6-5 and TRBJ2-7; TRBD2 is a possible D gene (6 bases). From germline, CDR1 is MNHEY and CDR2 SVGAGI. CDR3 length equals 16 residues. Trimming left V 1 base short and J 3 bases short, with 16 bases between. As DNA, the CDR3 is TGTGCCAGCAGTTACTTTAGCGGAGCAAGGTACTACGAGCAGTACTTC. As protein: CASSYFSGARYYEQYF.

The V call is TRBV13, the J call TRBJ1-3; 8 nucleotides align to TRBD1. The CDR3 consists of 17 residues. Looked up from germline, CDR1 is PRHDT and CDR2 is FYEKMQ (reference sequence). V gave up 2 bases and J gave up 5 bases; unmatched junction bases: 11. CDR3 in amino acids: CASSLTNRGISRNTIYF. CDR3 DNA: TGTGCCAGCAGCTTAACTAACAGGGGGATTAGTCGAAACACCATATATTTT.

J is TRBJ2-2 and V is TRBV6-1; a possible D gene is TRBD1 (6 bases). CDR1 MNHNS and CDR2 SASEGT come from the germline V gene. V gave up 9 bases and J gave up 3 bases, with 14 bases separating them. This CDR3 is 14 amino acids long. CDR3 residues: CARGEPGDTGELFF. The DNA of the CDR3 is TGTGCCAGGGGGGAACCAGGGGACACCGGGGAGCTGTTTTTT.

The chain uses TRBV24-1 and TRBJ2-3, with D possibly being TRBD1 (5 bases). With 0 bases removed from V and 1 base from J, the gap between germline ends came to 7 bases. The CDR3 length is 15 residues. In germline, CDR1 is KGHDR, CDR2 SFDVKD. CDR3 loop: CATSDLTGRTDTQYF. CDR3 in DNA: TGTGCCACCAGTGATTTGACAGGACGCACAGATACGCAGTATTTT.

The rearrangement links TRBV2 to TRBJ2-2; D remains ambiguous. Looked up from germline, CDR1 is SNHLY and CDR2 is FYNNEI. The germline V and J ends were trimmed by 8 bases and 6 bases, with 7 bases remaining between them. The CDR3 length is 11 residues. The CDR3 DNA is TGTGCCAGCCAATCCTCCGGGGAGCTGTTTTTT. Translated, it gives CASQSSGELFF.

This chain links TRBV5-1 with TRBJ2-6; 9 nucleotides align to TRBD1. CDR1 and CDR2 from the germline V gene are SGHRS and YFSETQ. Unmatched junction bases numbered 5, after V lost 4 bases and J lost 3 bases. The CDR3 contains 16 residues. Written as DNA, the CDR3 is TGCGCCAGCAGCCGACAGGGGGAAAATGGGGCCAACGTCCTGACTTTC. It translates to CASSRQGENGANVLTF.

As DNA, the CDR3 is TGTGCCAGCACGGACGCTAATCAGCCCCAGCATTTT. It yields the protein CASTDANQPQHF. V gene TRBV28 combines with J gene TRBJ1-5; D is ambiguous. Germline CDR1 reads MDHEN; CDR2 reads SYDVKM. This CDR3 is 12 amino acids long. V lost 7 bases and J lost 4, with 8 bases in between. The full variable domain, rest sourced from reference TRBV28 and TRBJ1-5, is DVKVTQSSRYLVKRTGEKVFLECVQDMDHENMFWYRQDPGLGLRLIYFSYDVKMKEKGDIPEGYSVSREKKERFSLILESASTNQTSMYLCASTDANQPQHFGDGTRLSIL.

The chain joins TRBV3-1 (or the pseudogene TRBV3-2) to TRBJ1-3, with unresolved D. Trimming took 1 base from V and 0 from J, leaving 10 bases between them. The V gene's germline CDR1 is LGHDT and CDR2 YNNKEL (reference sequence). This CDR3 has 16 residues. The CDR3 DNA sequence: TGTGCCAGCAGCCAAGTAGGAACCCGCTCTGGAAACACCATATATTTT. This sequence encodes CASSQVGTRSGNTIYF.

Only one count was recorded for this clone. The genes are TRBV27 and TRBJ2-1; D gene uncertain. The CDR3 totals 15 residues. The V end lost 3 bases, the J end lost 6 bases, and 15 bases lay between the germline ends. The V gene's germline CDR1 is MNHEY and CDR2 SMNVEV (reference sequence). The CDR3 region has the DNA TGTGCCAGCAGTTTCTGGGCCGCTGGCCCCAATGAGCAGTTCTTC. Translated: CASSFWAAGPNEQFF.

The genes are TRBV25-1 and TRBJ2-7, with 10 bases that match TRBD1. Germline CDR1 and CDR2: MGHDK and SYGVNS. V lost 7 bases, J lost 2 bases, and 8 bases stayed unmatched. The CDR3 has 15 amino acids. CDR3 amino acids: CASTFTGQGAYEQYF. The CDR3 nucleotides read TGTGCCAGCACTTTCACCGGACAGGGGGCCTACGAGCAGTACTTC.

The chain joins TRBV7-9 to TRBJ2-2; 7 bases are shared with TRBD2. The CDR3 totals 16 residues. The germline V gene has CDR1 SEHNR and CDR2 FQNEAQ (reference sequence). V shed 5 bases, J shed 0 bases, and the junction held 6 bases outside the gene matches. The CDR3 coding sequence is TGTGCCAGCAGCCCGCGGGACTACGCGAACACCGGGGAGCTGTTTTTT. This encodes CASSPRDYANTGELFF.

The chain's CDR3 is CASSFGQETQYF. CDR3 in DNA: TGTGCCAGCAGCTTTGGGCAAGAGACCCAGTACTTC. This chain uses TRBV11-1 with TRBJ2-5; D is undetermined. This CDR3 contains 12 residues. Per the germline V gene, CDR1 is SGHAT and CDR2 is FQDESV (reference sequence). Trimming left V 3 bases short and J 2 bases short, with 4 bases between. The full variable domain, its missing parts supplied by reference TRBV11-1 and TRBJ2-5, is EAEVAQSPRYKITEKSQAVAFWCDPISGHATLYWYRQILGQGPELLVQFQDESVVDDSQLPKDRFSAERLKGVDSTLKIQPAELGDSAMYLCASSFGQETQYFGPGTRLLVL.

The chain uses TRBV6-6 and TRBJ2-3; D is perhaps TRBD1 or TRBD2 (5 bases each). V lost 4 bases to trimming and J lost 6 bases, with 20 bases between them. The germline V gene has CDR1 MNHNY and CDR2 SVGAGI (reference sequence). This CDR3 spans 16 amino acids. The CDR3 is CASSSTTRDPRDTQYF. The CDR3 coding sequence is TGTGCCAGCAGTTCTACTACCCGGGACCCAAGGGATACGCAGTATTTT.

The chain links TRBV29-1 to TRBJ2-5; 10 bases are a match to TRBD1. The germline V gene has CDR1 SQVTM and CDR2 ANQGSEA. The ends lost 4 bases at V and 5 bases at J; junction bases unmatched: 10. There are 15 residues in the CDR3. This CDR3 is CSVGVVDRGRETQYF. CDR3 sequence (DNA): TGCAGCGTTGGAGTAGTTGACAGGGGGCGGGAGACCCAGTACTTC.

This chain connects TRBV21-1 to TRBJ2-2; TRBD1, the table's D call, was not compared with the DNA. TRBV21-1 has pseudogene status. The CDR3 loop spans 13 amino acids. The CDR3 DNA is TGTGCCAGCAGCAAAGGGCCGCCCGGGGAGCTGTTTTTT. This gives the protein CASSKGPPGELFF.